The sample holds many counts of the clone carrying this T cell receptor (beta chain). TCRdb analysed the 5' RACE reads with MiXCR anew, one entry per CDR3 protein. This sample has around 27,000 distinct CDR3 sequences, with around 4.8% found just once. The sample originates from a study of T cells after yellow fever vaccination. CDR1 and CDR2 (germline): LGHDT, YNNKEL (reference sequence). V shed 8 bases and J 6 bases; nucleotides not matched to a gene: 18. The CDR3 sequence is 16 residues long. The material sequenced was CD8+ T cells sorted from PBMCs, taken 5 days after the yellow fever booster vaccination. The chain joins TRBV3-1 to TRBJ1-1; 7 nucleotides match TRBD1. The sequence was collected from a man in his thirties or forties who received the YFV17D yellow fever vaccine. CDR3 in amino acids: CASGGGLKGTESEAFF. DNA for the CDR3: TGTGCCAGCGGGGGGGGTCTTAAGGGGACAGAGTCTGAAGCTTTCTTT.